This T cell receptor beta chain derives from a study of T-cell reconstitution after alpha-beta-depleted transplantation in children. Study-level points and caveats: Where alpha-beta T cells came from about two months after transplant was reportedly several hundred expanded graft clones. From newly produced T cells came most of the T-cell counts and diversity one year after transplant.

CDR1 and CDR2 (germline): SGHKS, YYEKEE (reference sequence). V was clipped by 3 bases and J by 0 bases, with 12 bases between them. This CDR3 comprises 15 residues. As it was prepared, the TCRbeta library received unique molecular identifiers. TCRdb analysed the PCR reads with MiXCR anew, one entry per CDR3 protein. The sample lists about 120,000 distinct CDR3 sequences, under 30% occurring once. As to this clonotype: No antigen is known for it.

The source was PBMCs, mostly from graft donor cells, collected 180 days after TCRalphabeta/CD19-depleted stem cell transplant. The chain is built from TRBV5-5 and TRBJ2-5; D unclear. This receptor was obtained from a male patient between 2 and 15 years old who had a stem cell transplant for chronic granulomatous disease, so the T cells may come from the graft donor. The CDR3 spells CASSSIDTNQETQYF. The CDR3 region has the DNA TGTGCCAGCAGCTCGATTGACACCAACCAAGAGACCCAGTACTTC.